This T cell receptor beta chain was obtained from a study of T-cell memory formation after mild COVID-19. About the research overall: The two donors had largely donor-specific TCR clusters.

The sample holds a few counts of this clonotype. 5'RACE with constant-segment primers built TCRalpha and TCRbeta cDNA libraries with UMIs. A single record per CDR3 protein comes from TCRdb applying MiXCR to the 5' RACE reads. There are 410,000 or so distinct CDR3 sequences in the sample; 23% occur only once, and about an eighth lies in the top ten. CDR3 size: 16 residues. Per germline, CDR1 MDHEN and CDR2 SYDVKM. The V and J ends lost 2 bases and 3 bases, in that order; junction bases with no gene match: 10. The sample comprised PBMCs or a T cell subset sorted from them (not recorded which). J is TRBJ2-7 and V is TRBV28, with TRBD2 matching 7 bases. The source is an adult woman who had mild COVID-19 (a few samples of this study predate the infection). Cell type and time point are not known. CDR3 region: CASSLTGTTGNYEQYF. In DNA, the CDR3 is TGTGCCAGCAGTTTAACCGGGACTACGGGGAACTACGAGCAGTACTTC.